Sequencing of this T cell receptor beta chain was carried out in a study of cytomegalovirus exposure and HLA in healthy donors. Remarks on this clone: Its antigen is not identified.

PCR involved 60 Vbeta and 13 Jbeta primers. TCRdb's table, derived via immunoSEQ multiplex PCR, lists solely in-frame clones and lacks some. The table lists around 210,000 clones, approximately 85% of them singletons, with approximately 2.5% in the top ten. Study-level findings and limits: The listing of roughly 160 TCR beta chains classed them as cytomegalovirus-associated. Specificity for CMV antigens was confirmed in vitro for three of the CMV-associated chains.

The CDR3 runs 12 residues. Germline V gene sequence: CDR1 SQVTM, CDR2 ANQGSEA. The V gene lost 7 bases and the J gene lost 2 bases, with 11 bases spanning the gap. The specimen sequenced was PBMCs. This rearrangement joins TRBV29-1 to TRBJ1-1, with D possibly matching TRBD1 (5 bases). The receptor was derived from a woman between 40 and 50 years old in good health and CMV-seronegative. The CDR3 spells CSAKGTNTEAFF. The DNA for the CDR3 is TGCAGCGCCAAGGGGACTAACACTGAAGCTTTCTTT.